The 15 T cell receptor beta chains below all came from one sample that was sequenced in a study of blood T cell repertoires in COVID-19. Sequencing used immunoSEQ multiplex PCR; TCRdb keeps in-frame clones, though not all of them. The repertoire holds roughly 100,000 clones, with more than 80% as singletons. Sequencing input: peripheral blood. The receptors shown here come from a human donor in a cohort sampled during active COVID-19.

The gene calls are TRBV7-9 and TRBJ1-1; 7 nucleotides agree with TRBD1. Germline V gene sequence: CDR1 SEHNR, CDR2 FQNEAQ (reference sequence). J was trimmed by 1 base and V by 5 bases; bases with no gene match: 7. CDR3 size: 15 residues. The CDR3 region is CASSPTTGRNTEAFF. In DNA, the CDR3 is TGTGCCAGCAGCCCAACGACAGGGAGGAACACTGAAGCTTTCTTT.

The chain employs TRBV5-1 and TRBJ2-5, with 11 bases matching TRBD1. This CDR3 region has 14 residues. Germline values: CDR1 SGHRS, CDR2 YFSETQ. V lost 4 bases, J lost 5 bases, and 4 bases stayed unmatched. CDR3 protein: CASSPGQGVETQYF. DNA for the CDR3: TGCGCCAGCAGCCCGGGACAGGGGGTTGAGACCCAGTACTTC.

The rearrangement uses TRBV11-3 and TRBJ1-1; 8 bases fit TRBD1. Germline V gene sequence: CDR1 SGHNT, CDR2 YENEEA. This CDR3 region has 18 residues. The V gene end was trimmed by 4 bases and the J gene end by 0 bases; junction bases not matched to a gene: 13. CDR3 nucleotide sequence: TGTGCCAGCAGCTACTCATGGACAGGGATTAGGGTGAACACTGAAGCTTTCTTT. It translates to CASSYSWTGIRVNTEAFF.

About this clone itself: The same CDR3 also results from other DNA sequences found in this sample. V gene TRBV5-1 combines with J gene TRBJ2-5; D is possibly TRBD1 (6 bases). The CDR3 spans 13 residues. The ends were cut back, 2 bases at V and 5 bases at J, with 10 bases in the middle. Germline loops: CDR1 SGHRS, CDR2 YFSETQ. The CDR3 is CASSFQGLETQYF. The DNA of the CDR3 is TGCGCCAGCAGCTTCCAGGGGTTGGAGACCCAGTACTTC.

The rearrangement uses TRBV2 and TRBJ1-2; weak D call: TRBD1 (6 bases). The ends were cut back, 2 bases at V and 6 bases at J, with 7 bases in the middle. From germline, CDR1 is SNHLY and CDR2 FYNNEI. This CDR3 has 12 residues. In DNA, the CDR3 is TGTGCCAGCAGTGAAACAGGGAATGGCTACACCTTC. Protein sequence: CASSETGNGYTF.

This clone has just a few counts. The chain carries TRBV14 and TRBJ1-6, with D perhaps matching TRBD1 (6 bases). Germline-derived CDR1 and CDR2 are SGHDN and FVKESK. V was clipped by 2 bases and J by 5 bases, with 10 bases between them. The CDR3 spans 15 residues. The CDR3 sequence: CASSQSQGNNSPLHF. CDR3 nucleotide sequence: TGTGCCAGCAGCCAATCCCAGGGGAATAATTCACCCCTCCACTTT. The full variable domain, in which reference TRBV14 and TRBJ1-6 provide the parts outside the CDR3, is EAGVTQFPSHSVIEKGQTVTLRCDPISGHDNLYWYRRVMGKEIKFLLHFVKESKQDESGMPNNRFLAERTGGTYSTLKVQPAELEDSGVYFCASSQSQGNNSPLHFGNGTRLTVT.

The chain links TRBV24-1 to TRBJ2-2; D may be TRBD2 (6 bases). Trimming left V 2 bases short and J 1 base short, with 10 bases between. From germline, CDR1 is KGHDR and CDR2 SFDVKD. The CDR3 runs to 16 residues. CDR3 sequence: CATSDSWGVNTGELFF. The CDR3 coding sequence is TGTGCCACCAGTGATTCCTGGGGGGTGAACACCGGGGAGCTGTTTTTT.

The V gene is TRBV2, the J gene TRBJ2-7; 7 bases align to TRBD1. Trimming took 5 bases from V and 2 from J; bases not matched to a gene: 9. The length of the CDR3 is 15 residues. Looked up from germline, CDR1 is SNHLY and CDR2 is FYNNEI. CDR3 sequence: CASSTRDRLTYEQYF. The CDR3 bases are TGTGCCAGCAGTACCAGGGACAGATTAACCTACGAGCAGTACTTC.

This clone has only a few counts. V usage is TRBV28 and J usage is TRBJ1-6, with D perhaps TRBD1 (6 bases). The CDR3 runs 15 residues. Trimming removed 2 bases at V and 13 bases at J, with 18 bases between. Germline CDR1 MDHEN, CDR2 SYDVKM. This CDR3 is CASSLRHPSGDPLHF. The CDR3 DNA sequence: TGTGCCAGCAGTTTACGCCATCCCTCAGGGGATCCCCTCCACTTT.

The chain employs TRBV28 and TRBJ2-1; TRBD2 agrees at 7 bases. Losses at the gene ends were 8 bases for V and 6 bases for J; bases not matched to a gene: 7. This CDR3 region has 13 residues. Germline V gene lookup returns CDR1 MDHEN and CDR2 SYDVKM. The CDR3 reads CASARTGGNEQFF. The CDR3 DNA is TGTGCCAGCGCTCGTACGGGGGGCAATGAGCAGTTCTTC.

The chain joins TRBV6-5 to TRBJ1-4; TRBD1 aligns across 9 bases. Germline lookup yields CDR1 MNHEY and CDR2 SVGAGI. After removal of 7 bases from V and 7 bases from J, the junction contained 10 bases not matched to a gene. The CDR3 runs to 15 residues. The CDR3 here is CASTRPGTGFEKLFF. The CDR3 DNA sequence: TGTGCCAGCACCAGACCCGGGACAGGGTTTGAAAAACTGTTTTTT.

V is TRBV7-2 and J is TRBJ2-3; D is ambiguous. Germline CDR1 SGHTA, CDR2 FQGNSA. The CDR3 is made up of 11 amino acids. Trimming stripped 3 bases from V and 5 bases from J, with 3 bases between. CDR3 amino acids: CASSFLDTQYF. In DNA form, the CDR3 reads TGTGCCAGCAGCTTTCTAGATACGCAGTATTTT. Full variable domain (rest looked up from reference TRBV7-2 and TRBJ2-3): GAGVSQSPSNKVTEKGKDVELRCDPISGHTALYWYRQSLGQGLEFLIYFQGNSAPDKSGLPSDRFSAERTGGSVSTLTIQRTQQEDSAVYLCASSFLDTQYFGPGTRLTVL.

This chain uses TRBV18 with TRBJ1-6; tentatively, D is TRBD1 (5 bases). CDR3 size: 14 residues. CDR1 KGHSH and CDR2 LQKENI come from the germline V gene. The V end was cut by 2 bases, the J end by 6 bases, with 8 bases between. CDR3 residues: CASSPNGGNSPLHF. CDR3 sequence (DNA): TGTGCCAGCTCACCAAACGGGGGTAATTCACCCCTCCACTTT.

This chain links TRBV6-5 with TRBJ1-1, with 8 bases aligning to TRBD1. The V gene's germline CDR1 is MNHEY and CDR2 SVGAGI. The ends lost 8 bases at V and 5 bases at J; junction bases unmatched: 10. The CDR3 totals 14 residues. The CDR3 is CASGINRGTTEAFF. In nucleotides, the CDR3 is TGTGCCAGCGGTATAAACAGGGGGACAACTGAAGCTTTCTTT.

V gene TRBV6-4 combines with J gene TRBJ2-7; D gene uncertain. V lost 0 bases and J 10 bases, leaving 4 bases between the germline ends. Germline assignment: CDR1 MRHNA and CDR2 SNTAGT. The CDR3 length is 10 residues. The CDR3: CASSDSPQYF. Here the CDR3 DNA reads TGTGCCAGCAGTGACTCCCCTCAGTACTTC.